A single sample is the source of the 30 T cell receptor beta chains below, sequenced in a study of a mutant IDH1 vaccine in newly diagnosed glioma. Profiled with immunoSEQ multiplex PCR; TCRdb holds only in-frame clones, not every one. The sample yields over 50,000 clones, 70% to 90% seen once. The time point is: week 5, during vaccination. Every single dose of the vaccine, 300 ug of mutant IDH1 20-mer peptide, came with topical imiquimod. These TCRs' antigens remain unknown. The sample consisted of PBMCs, taken from a glioma patient whose treatment included an IDH1 peptide vaccine. Receptors originate from a woman between 35 and 50 years old with glioma.

The chain uses TRBV7-2 and TRBJ1-6; no definite D call. V was pared by 6 bases and J by 14 bases, with 14 bases between. Germline V CDR1 and CDR2: SGHTA, FQGNSA. The CDR3 is made up of 12 amino acids. CDR3 in amino acids: CASRDSSQALHF. CDR3 in DNA: TGTGCCAGCAGGGATTCTAGTCAGGCCCTCCACTTT.

The chain combines TRBV5-1 with TRBJ2-1; no clear D. The ends were cut back, 4 bases at V and 8 bases at J, with 10 bases in the middle. Germline loops: CDR1 SGHRS, CDR2 YFSETQ. CDR3 size: 12 residues. In DNA, the CDR3 is TGCGCCAGCAGCGCGCCAGGTGATGAGCAGTTCTTC. Its translation is CASSAPGDEQFF.

The chain combines TRBV6-5 with TRBJ1-4, with D unclear. Germline-derived CDR1 and CDR2 are MNHEY and SVGAGI. Trimming cost V 0 bases and J 1 base, with 0 bases left between them. The CDR3 totals 13 residues. The CDR3 sequence: CASSYSTNEKLFF. The CDR3 DNA is TGTGCCAGCAGTTACTCAACTAATGAAAAACTGTTTTTT.

The rearrangement uses TRBV7-2 and TRBJ1-1; maybe TRBD1 (5 bases). Germline CDR1 is SGHTA and CDR2 is FQGNSA. The V and J ends lost 2 bases and 4 bases respectively, with 11 bases between them. The CDR3 runs to 14 residues. The CDR3 DNA is TGTGCCAGCAGCTTACAGGGAGCGAGCACTGAAGCTTTCTTT. It translates to CASSLQGASTEAFF.

The count of this clone is one. The V and J genes are TRBV2 and TRBJ2-1; 7 bases agree with TRBD2. The germline gives CDR1 SNHLY, CDR2 FYNNEI. This CDR3 is built from 16 residues. Unmatched junction bases numbered 10, after V lost 8 bases and J lost 0 bases. CDR3 loop: CASSRRWGGSYNEQFF. The CDR3 DNA is TGTGCCAGCTCCCGAAGGTGGGGGGGCTCCTACAATGAGCAGTTCTTC.

The CDR3 coding sequence is TGTGCCAGCAGCTTGGTTGGTTCCTACGAGCAGTACTTC. It encodes CASSLVGSYEQYF. This chain uses TRBV5-5 with TRBJ2-7; no reliable D call. The V and J ends lost 0 bases and 1 base respectively, with 5 bases between them. Looked up from germline, CDR1 is SGHKS and CDR2 is YYEKEE (reference sequence). The CDR3 totals 13 residues.

This clone was seen a single time. This rearrangement joins TRBV5-6 to TRBJ2-1; 8 positions match TRBD2. The ends lost 2 bases at V and 0 bases at J; junction bases unmatched: 10. In germline, CDR1 is SGHDT, CDR2 YYEEEE. This CDR3 spans 18 amino acids. The CDR3 protein is CASSFAGTSPSSYNEQFF. The CDR3 DNA sequence: TGTGCCAGCAGCTTTGCCGGGACTAGTCCGAGCTCCTACAATGAGCAGTTCTTC.

The J gene is TRBJ2-7, the V gene TRBV5-1; no reliable D call. This CDR3 has 14 amino acids. In germline, CDR1 is SGHRS, CDR2 YFSETQ. The V end lost 5 bases, the J end lost 4 bases, and 16 bases lay between the germline ends. The CDR3 nucleotides read TGCGCCAGCAGTTTCTCACCAGTCCCGTACGAGCAGTACTTC. Protein sequence: CASSFSPVPYEQYF.

V gene TRBV27 combines with J gene TRBJ2-2; a possible D gene is TRBD2 (6 bases). The CDR3 runs to 14 residues. V lost 3 bases, J lost 4 bases, and 9 bases lay in between. Germline-derived CDR1 and CDR2 are MNHEY and SMNVEV (reference sequence). The CDR3 loop is CASSFGGATGELFF. The CDR3, as DNA: TGTGCCAGCAGTTTTGGAGGGGCCACCGGGGAGCTGTTTTTT.

The rearrangement joins TRBV7-2 to TRBJ2-7; D is perhaps TRBD1 (6 bases). Germline CDR1 reads SGHTA; CDR2 reads FQGNSA. Trimming pared 5 bases from V and 2 bases from J, leaving 10 bases between. This CDR3 is built from 13 residues. The CDR3 loop is CASSKGHTYEQYF. The CDR3 nucleotides read TGTGCCAGCAGCAAGGGACATACCTACGAGCAGTACTTC.

V and J are TRBV6-1 and TRBJ2-1; 8 bases fit TRBD2. This CDR3 comprises 15 residues. V lost 1 base to trimming and J lost 2 bases; unmatched junction nucleotides: 1. Germline CDR1 MNHNS, CDR2 SASEGT. CDR3 coding DNA: TGTGCCAGCAGTGAAGGCGGGGGGACCTACAATGAGCAGTTCTTC. Residues: CASSEGGGTYNEQFF.

The V call is TRBV12-5, the J call TRBJ2-3, with TRBD1 matching over 12 bases. Trimming removed 2 bases from V and 4 bases from J; junction bases left unmatched: 10. This CDR3 has 18 amino acids. Germline V CDR1 and CDR2: LGHNT, FRNRAP. The CDR3 loop is CASGLCWGQGAVSDTQYF. The CDR3, as DNA: TGTGCTAGTGGTTTGTGTTGGGGACAGGGGGCGGTCTCAGATACGCAGTATTTT.

The genes are TRBV6-6 and TRBJ2-2, with D maybe TRBD1 (7 bases). CDR3 size: 14 residues. Germline-derived CDR1 and CDR2 are MNHNY and SVGAGI (reference sequence). Trimming stripped 6 bases from V and 7 bases from J, with 15 bases between. In DNA, the CDR3 is TGTGCCAGCAGAACAAGGGGGCGGGACGGGGAGCTGTTTTTT. Residues: CASRTRGRDGELFF.

The chain links TRBV27 to TRBJ1-6; 9 bases agree with TRBD1. Looked up from germline, CDR1 is MNHEY and CDR2 is SMNVEV (reference sequence). The CDR3 is 16 residues long. V lost 2 bases, J lost 10 bases, and 9 bases stayed unmatched. The CDR3 is CASSLRPGQGSSPLHF. CDR3 bases: TGTGCCAGCAGTTTAAGGCCGGGACAGGGAAGCTCACCCCTCCACTTT.

The V and J genes are TRBV4-1 and TRBJ1-5, with 7 bases aligning to TRBD1. V was clipped by 0 bases and J by 5 bases; unmatched bases: 7. Germline V gene sequence: CDR1 MGHRA, CDR2 YSYEKL. The CDR3 runs 16 residues. The CDR3 reads CASSQDPRGLHQPQHF. CDR3 in DNA: TGCGCCAGCAGCCAAGACCCCAGGGGGTTGCATCAGCCCCAGCATTTT.

This sequence joins TRBV9 and TRBJ2-3; 9 bases fit TRBD1. The germline CDR1 and CDR2 sequences are SGDLS and YYNGEE. The CDR3 has 14 residues. The V and J ends lost 3 bases and 5 bases, in that order; junction bases with no gene match: 4. CDR3 loop: CASSGGTGIDTQYF. The CDR3 DNA reads TGTGCCAGCAGCGGGGGGACAGGGATAGATACGCAGTATTTT. The full variable domain, its missing parts supplied by reference TRBV9 and TRBJ2-3, is DSGVTQTPKHLITATGQRVTLRCSPRSGDLSVYWYQQSLDQGLQFLIQYYNGEERAKGNILERFSAQQFPDLHSELNLSSLELGDSALYFCASSGGTGIDTQYFGPGTRLTVL.

CDR3 region: CASSSQAGRQETQYF. CDR3 coding DNA: TGTGCCAGCAGCTCGCAAGCGGGTCGCCAAGAGACCCAGTACTTC. The chain couples TRBV7-9 to TRBJ2-5; D is possibly TRBD2 (6 bases). Trimming left V 4 bases short and J 1 base short, with 13 bases between. This CDR3 is 15 amino acids long. Germline loops: CDR1 SEHNR, CDR2 FQNEAQ (reference sequence). The full variable domain, completed using reference TRBV7-9 and TRBJ2-5, is DTGVSQNPRHKITKRGQNVTFRCDPISEHNRLYWYRQTLGQGPEFLTYFQNEAQLEKSRLLSDRFSAERPKGSFSTLEIQRTEQGDSAMYLCASSSQAGRQETQYFGPGTRLLVL.

The V and J genes are TRBV27 and TRBJ2-2; D unclear. Germline assignment: CDR1 MNHEY and CDR2 SMNVEV (reference sequence). This CDR3 comprises 15 residues. V dropped 2 bases and J dropped 7 bases, with 14 bases sitting between them. CDR3 in amino acids: CASSLRAAWSGELFF. The CDR3 nucleotides are TGTGCCAGCAGTTTACGGGCCGCCTGGAGCGGGGAGCTGTTTTTT.

The genes are TRBV29-1 and TRBJ1-3; tentative D call: TRBD1 (5 bases). V lost 6 bases and J 3 bases, leaving 15 bases between the germline ends. CDR3 size: 14 residues. CDR1 and CDR2 (germline): SQVTM, ANQGSEA. This CDR3 is CSVVDGGIGNTIYF. CDR3 coding DNA: TGCAGCGTAGTCGACGGGGGAATTGGAAACACCATATATTTT.

The rearrangement joins TRBV5-1 to TRBJ1-3; unclear D gene. The CDR3 spans 12 residues. V was shortened by 4 bases and J by 4 bases, with 6 bases between the two germline ends. Germline V lookup: CDR1 SGHRS, CDR2 YFSETQ. CDR3 coding DNA: TGCGCCAGCAGCCTGCCGGGAAACACCATATATTTT. Its translation: CASSLPGNTIYF.

The chain joins TRBV10-3 to TRBJ1-1; possibly TRBD1 for D (5 bases). From germline, CDR1 is ENHRY and CDR2 SYGVKD. This CDR3 contains 20 residues. The germline V and J ends were trimmed by 3 bases and 5 bases, with 31 bases remaining between them. The CDR3 DNA follows: TGTGCCATCAGTGATCGATCCCCCGGGACCCAGATGGGGGGAGAGACTGAAGCTTTCTTT. Its translation: CAISDRSPGTQMGGETEAFF.

V usage is TRBV28 and J usage is TRBJ1-5; D might be TRBD1 (6 bases). CDR1 and CDR2 (germline): MDHEN, SYDVKM. This CDR3 comprises 14 residues. V lost 5 bases, J lost 7 bases, and 15 bases lay in between. CDR3 loop: CASSDTGRVQPQHF. The CDR3 DNA sequence: TGTGCCAGCAGTGACACAGGGAGAGTGCAGCCCCAGCATTTT.

The chain carries TRBV6-1 and TRBJ1-2, with 9 bases identical to TRBD1. The CDR3 extends over 18 amino acids. Germline V gene data show CDR1 as MNHNS and CDR2 as SASEGT. The trim removed 4 bases at V and 0 bases at J, leaving 12 bases unmatched. CDR3 residues: CASSGAGTGKGANYGYTF. The DNA of the CDR3 is TGTGCCAGCAGTGGGGCCGGGACAGGGAAAGGAGCTAACTATGGCTACACCTTC.

This clone was found once. The V and J genes are TRBV6-5 and TRBJ2-4; 9 nucleotides align to TRBD1. This CDR3 is 15 amino acids long. V lost 6 bases and J lost 3; bases outside the gene matches: 6. Germline V gene data show CDR1 as MNHEY and CDR2 as SVGAGI. This CDR3 is CASREQGADKNIQYF. The DNA for the CDR3 is TGTGCCAGCAGAGAACAGGGGGCGGACAAAAACATTCAGTACTTC.

This rearrangement joins TRBV4-1 to TRBJ1-4; 9 bases align to TRBD1. CDR3 length: 15 amino acids. The ends lost 3 bases at V and 8 bases at J; junction bases unmatched: 7. Germline assignment: CDR1 MGHRA and CDR2 YSYEKL. CDR3 amino acids: CASSQDRGVREKLFF. CDR3 DNA: TGCGCCAGCAGCCAGGACAGGGGAGTAAGGGAAAAACTGTTTTTT.

The V call is TRBV7-6, the J call TRBJ2-7, with 7 positions matching TRBD1. Germline trimming cut 4 bases from V and 3 bases from J; bases unmatched to any gene: 12. This CDR3 is built from 16 residues. CDR1 and CDR2 (germline): SGHVS, FNYEAQ. The chain's CDR3 is CASSSTSGTEDYEQYF. CDR3 nucleotides: TGTGCCAGCAGCTCAACGTCCGGGACAGAGGACTACGAGCAGTACTTC.

V and J are TRBV30 and TRBJ2-2, with no clear D. CDR3 length: 11 amino acids. The V gene's germline CDR1 is GTSNPN and CDR2 SVGIG (reference sequence). V was shortened by 5 bases and J by 1 base, with 2 bases between the two germline ends. In DNA form, the CDR3 reads TGTGCCTGGGGGAACACCGGGGAGCTGTTTTTT. The encoded protein is CAWGNTGELFF.

The chain employs TRBV6-1 and TRBJ1-1; no firm D call. V gave up 1 base and J gave up 6 bases, with 9 bases separating them. The CDR3 length is 13 residues. The germline gives CDR1 MNHNS, CDR2 SASEGT. The CDR3: CASSEGPTAEAFF. In DNA, the CDR3 is TGTGCCAGCAGTGAAGGGCCAACCGCTGAAGCTTTCTTT.

The rearrangement uses TRBV18 and TRBJ1-4, with a weak D call TRBD1 (5 bases). The V end lost 0 bases, the J end lost 5 bases, and 13 bases lay between the germline ends. The germline gives CDR1 KGHSH, CDR2 LQKENI. The CDR3 is 16 residues long. CDR3 region: CASSPPSRGRNEKLFF. CDR3 nucleotides: TGTGCCAGCTCACCACCGTCGAGGGGCCGGAATGAAAAACTGTTTTTT.

The chain employs TRBV2 and TRBJ1-1; D is unresolved. Trimming cost V 7 bases and J 4 bases, with 19 bases left between them. The CDR3 covers 15 residues. The V gene's germline CDR1 is SNHLY and CDR2 FYNNEI. The CDR3 nucleotides are TGTGCCAGCAATCCTTTTCTCGGCCGGGGCACTGAAGCTTTCTTT. This encodes CASNPFLGRGTEAFF.